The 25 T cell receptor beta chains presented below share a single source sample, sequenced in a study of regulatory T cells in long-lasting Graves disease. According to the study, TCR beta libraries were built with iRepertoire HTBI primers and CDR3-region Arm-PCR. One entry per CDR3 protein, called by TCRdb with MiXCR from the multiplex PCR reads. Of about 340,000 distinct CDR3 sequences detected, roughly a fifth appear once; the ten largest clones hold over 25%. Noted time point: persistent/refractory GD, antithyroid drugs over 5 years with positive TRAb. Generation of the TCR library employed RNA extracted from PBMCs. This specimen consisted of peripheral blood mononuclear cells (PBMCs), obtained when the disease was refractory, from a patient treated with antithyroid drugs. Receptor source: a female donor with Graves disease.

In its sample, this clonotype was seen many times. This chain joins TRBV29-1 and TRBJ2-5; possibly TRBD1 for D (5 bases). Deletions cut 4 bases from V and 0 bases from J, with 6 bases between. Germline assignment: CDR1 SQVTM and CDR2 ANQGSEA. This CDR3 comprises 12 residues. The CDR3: CSVGRDQETQYF. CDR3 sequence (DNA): TGCAGCGTTGGCAGGGACCAAGAGACCCAGTACTTC.

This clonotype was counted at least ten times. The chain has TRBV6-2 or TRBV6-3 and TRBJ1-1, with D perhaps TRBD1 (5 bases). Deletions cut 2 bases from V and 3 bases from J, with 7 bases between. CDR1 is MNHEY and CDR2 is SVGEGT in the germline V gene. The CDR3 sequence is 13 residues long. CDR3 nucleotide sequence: TGTGCCAGCAGTTACCGGGGGGACACTGAAGCTTTCTTT. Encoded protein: CASSYRGDTEAFF.

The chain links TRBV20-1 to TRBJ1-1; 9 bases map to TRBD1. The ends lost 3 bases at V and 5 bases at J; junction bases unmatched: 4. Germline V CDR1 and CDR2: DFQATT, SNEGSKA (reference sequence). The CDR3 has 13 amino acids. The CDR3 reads CSARGTGRTEAFF. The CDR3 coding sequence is TGCAGTGCTAGGGGGACAGGGAGAACTGAAGCTTTCTTT.

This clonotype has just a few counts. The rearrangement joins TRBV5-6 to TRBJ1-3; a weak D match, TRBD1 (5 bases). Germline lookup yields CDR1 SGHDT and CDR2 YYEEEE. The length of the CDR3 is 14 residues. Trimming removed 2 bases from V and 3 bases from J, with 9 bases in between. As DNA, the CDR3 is TGTGCCAGCAGCTTATCAGGGAATGGAAACACCATATATTTT. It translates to CASSLSGNGNTIYF. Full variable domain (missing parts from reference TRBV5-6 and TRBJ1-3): DAGVTQSPTHLIKTRGQQVTLRCSPKSGHDTVSWYQQALGQGPQFIFQYYEEEERQRGNFPDRFSGHQFPNYSSELNVNALLLGDSALYLCASSLSGNGNTIYFGEGSWLTVV.

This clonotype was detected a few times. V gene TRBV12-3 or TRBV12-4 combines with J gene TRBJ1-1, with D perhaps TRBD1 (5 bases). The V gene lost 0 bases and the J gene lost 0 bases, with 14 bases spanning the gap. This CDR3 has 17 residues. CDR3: CASSLALGRAVNTEAFF. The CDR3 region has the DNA TGTGCCAGCAGTTTAGCGCTAGGCAGGGCCGTGAACACTGAAGCTTTCTTT.

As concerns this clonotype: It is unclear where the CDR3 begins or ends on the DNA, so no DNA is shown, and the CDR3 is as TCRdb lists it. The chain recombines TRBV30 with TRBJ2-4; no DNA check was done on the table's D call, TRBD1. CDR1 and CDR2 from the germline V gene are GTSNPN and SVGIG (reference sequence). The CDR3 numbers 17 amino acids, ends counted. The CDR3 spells CAWSVPVWRGSRNIQYF.

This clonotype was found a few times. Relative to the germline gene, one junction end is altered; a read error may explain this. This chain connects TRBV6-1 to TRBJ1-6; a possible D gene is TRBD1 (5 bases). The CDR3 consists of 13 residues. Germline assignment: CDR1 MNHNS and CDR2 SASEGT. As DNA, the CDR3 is TGCGCCAGCCGGGACGGGGGGAATTCACCCCTCCACTTT. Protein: CASRDGGNSPLHF.

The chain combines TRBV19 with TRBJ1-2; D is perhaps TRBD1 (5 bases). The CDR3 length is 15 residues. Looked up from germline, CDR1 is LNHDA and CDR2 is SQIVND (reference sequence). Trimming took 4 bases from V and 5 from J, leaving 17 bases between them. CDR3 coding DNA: TGTGCCAGTAGTAGCCAGGACACGCCCTTTTATGGCTACACCTTC. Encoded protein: CASSSQDTPFYGYTF.

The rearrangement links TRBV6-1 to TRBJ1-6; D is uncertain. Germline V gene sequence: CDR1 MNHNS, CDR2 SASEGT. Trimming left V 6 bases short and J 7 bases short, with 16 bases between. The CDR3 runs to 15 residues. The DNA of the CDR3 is TGTGCCAGCAGGTACGGTCAGGTACCCAATTCACCCCTCCACTTT. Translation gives CASRYGQVPNSPLHF.

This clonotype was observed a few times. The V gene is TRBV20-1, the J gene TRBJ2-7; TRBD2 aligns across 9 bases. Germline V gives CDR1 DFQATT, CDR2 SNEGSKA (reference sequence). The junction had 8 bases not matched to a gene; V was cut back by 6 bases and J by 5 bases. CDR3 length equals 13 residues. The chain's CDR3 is CSAFSGGLNEQYF. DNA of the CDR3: TGCAGTGCCTTTAGCGGGGGTCTGAACGAGCAGTACTTC.

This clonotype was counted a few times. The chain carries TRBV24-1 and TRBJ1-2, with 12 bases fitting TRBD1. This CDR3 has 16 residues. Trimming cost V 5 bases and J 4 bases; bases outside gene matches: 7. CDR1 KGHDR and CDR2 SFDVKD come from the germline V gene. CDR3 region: CATSGPGTGGVYGYTF. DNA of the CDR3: TGTGCCACCAGTGGACCCGGGACAGGGGGCGTCTATGGCTACACCTTC.

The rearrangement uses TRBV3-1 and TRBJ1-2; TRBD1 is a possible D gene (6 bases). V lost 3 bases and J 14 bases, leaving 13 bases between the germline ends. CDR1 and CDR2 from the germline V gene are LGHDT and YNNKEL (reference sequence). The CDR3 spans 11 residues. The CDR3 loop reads CASSHRQEYTF. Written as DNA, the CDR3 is TGTGCCAGCAGCCACAGACAGGAGTATACCTTC. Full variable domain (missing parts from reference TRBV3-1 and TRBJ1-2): DTAVSQTPKYLVTQMGNDKSIKCEQNLGHDTMYWYKQDSKKFLKIMFSYNNKELIINETVPNRFSPKSPDKAHLNLHINSLELGDSAVYFCASSHRQEYTFGSGTRLTVV.

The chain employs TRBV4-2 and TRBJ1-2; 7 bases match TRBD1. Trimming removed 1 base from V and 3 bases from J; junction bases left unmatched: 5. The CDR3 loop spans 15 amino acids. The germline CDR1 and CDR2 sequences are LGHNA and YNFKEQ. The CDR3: CASSQAGQPDYGYTF. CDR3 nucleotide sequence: TGTGCCAGCAGCCAAGCGGGACAGCCGGACTATGGCTACACCTTC.

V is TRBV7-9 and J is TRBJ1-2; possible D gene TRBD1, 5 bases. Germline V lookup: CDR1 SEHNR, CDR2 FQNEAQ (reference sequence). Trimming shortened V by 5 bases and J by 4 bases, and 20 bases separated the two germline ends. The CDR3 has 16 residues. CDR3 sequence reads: CASSLAAGRGTYGYTF. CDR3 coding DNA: TGTGCCAGCAGCCTCGCCGCGGGGAGGGGCACCTATGGCTACACCTTC. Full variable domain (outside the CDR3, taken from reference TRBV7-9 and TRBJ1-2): DTGVSQNPRHKITKRGQNVTFRCDPISEHNRLYWYRQTLGQGPEFLTYFQNEAQLEKSRLLSDRFSAERPKGSFSTLEIQRTEQGDSAMYLCASSLAAGRGTYGYTFGSGTRLTVV.

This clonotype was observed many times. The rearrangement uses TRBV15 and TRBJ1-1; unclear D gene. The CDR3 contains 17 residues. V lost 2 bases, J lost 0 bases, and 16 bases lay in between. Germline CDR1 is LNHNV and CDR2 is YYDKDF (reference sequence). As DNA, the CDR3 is TGTGCCACCAGCAGAACGGGGTTCATTACGATGAACACTGAAGCTTTCTTT. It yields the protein CATSRTGFITMNTEAFF.

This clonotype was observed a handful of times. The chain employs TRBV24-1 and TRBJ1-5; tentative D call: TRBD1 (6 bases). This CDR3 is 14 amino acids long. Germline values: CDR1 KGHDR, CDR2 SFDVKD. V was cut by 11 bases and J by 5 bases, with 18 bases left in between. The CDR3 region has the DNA TGTGCCATCCGGGACATCAAGGACCATCAGCCCCAGCATTTT. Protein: CAIRDIKDHQPQHF.

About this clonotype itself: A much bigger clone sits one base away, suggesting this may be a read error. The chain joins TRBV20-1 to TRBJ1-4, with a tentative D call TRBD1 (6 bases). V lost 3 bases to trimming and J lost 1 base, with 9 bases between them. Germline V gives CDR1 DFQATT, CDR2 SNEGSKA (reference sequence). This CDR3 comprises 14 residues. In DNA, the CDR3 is TGCAGTGCTAGTGGGGGCCGAACTAATGAAAAACTGTTTTTT. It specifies CSASGGRTNEKLFF.

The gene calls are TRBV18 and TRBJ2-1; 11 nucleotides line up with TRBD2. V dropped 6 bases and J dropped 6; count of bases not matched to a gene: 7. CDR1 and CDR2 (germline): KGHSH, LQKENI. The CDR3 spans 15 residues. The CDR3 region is CASSSTSGGSNEQFF. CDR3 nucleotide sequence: TGTGCCAGCTCGTCCACTAGCGGGGGTTCCAATGAGCAGTTCTTC.

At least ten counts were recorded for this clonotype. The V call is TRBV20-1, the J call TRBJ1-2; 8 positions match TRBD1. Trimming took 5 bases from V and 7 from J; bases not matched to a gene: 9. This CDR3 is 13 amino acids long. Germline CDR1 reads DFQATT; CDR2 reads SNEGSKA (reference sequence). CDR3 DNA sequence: TGCAGTGCTGGATTGGACAGGGCAGGTGGCTACACCTTC. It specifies CSAGLDRAGGYTF.

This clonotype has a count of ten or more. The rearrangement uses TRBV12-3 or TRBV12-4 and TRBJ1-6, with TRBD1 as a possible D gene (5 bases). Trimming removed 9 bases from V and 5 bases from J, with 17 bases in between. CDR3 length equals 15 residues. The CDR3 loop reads CASNLSGLNNSPLHF. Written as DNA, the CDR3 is TGTGCCAGTAACCTCTCGGGACTGAATAATTCACCCCTCCACTTT.

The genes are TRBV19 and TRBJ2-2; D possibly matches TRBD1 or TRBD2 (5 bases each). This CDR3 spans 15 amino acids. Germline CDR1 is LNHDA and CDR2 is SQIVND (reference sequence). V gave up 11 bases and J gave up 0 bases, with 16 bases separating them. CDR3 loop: CASASKGSNTGELFF. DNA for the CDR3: TGTGCCTCCGCTAGCAAGGGGTCGAACACCGGGGAGCTGTTTTTT.

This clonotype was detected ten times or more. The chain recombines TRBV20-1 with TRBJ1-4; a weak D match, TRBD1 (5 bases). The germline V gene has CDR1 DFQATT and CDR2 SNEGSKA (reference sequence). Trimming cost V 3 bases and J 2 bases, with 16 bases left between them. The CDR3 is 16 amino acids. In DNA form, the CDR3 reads TGCAGTGCTAGGGGGGTCACTCAGGCCACTAATGAAAAACTGTTTTTT. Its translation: CSARGVTQATNEKLFF.

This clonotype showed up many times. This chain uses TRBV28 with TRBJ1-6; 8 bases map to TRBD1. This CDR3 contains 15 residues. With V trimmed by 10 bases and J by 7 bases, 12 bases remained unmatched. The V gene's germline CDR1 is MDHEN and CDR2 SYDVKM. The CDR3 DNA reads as TGTGCCACCATTAGGTGGGACAGGAGAAATTCACCCCTCCACTTT. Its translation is CATIRWDRRNSPLHF.

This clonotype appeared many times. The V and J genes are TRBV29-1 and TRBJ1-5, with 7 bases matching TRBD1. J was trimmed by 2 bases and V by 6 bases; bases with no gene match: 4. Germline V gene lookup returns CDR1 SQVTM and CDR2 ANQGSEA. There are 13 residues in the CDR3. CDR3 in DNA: TGCAGCGTAGGGGGCAGGCGCAATCAGCCCCAGCATTTT. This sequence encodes CSVGGRRNQPQHF.

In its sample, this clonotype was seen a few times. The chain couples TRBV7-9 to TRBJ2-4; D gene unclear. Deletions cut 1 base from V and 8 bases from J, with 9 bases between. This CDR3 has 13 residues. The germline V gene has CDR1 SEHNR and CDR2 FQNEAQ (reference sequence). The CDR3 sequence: CASSLGDLDIQYF. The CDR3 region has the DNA TGTGCCAGCAGCTTAGGCGACCTCGACATTCAGTACTTC.